The next 7 T cell receptor beta chains were all read from a single sample in a study of blood T cell repertoires in COVID-19. This table comes from immunoSEQ multiplex PCR, and its TCRdb copy is limited to in-frame clones, with some not included. The sample carries about 81,000 clones, 89% recorded once. The sequenced sample consisted of peripheral blood. Receptors were obtained from a man in his 70s with active or convalescent COVID-19.

The chain couples TRBV19 to TRBJ1-2; 7 bases fit TRBD1. Germline trimming cut 4 bases from V and 0 bases from J; bases unmatched to any gene: 8. The CDR3 totals 16 residues. The germline V gene encodes CDR1 LNHDA and CDR2 SQIVND (reference sequence). The CDR3 nucleotides are TGTGCCAGTAGTACCTTCGGACAGGAGTCTAACTATGGCTACACCTTC. This sequence encodes CASSTFGQESNYGYTF.

This clone was observed a few times. The gene calls are TRBV15 and TRBJ1-5; tentatively, D is TRBD1 (6 bases). V was shortened by 0 bases and J by 5 bases, with 11 bases between the two germline ends. Germline V gene sequence: CDR1 LNHNV, CDR2 YYDKDF (reference sequence). The CDR3 covers 15 residues. As DNA, the CDR3 is TGTGCCACCAGCAGAGAAAGGGGGGGATATCAGCCCCAGCATTTT. It encodes CATSRERGGYQPQHF.

This clone appeared a few times. The rearrangement joins TRBV12-3 or TRBV12-4 to TRBJ1-6; tentatively, D is TRBD1 (6 bases). Trimming took off 6 bases at V and 7 bases at J, with 7 bases between the two ends. The CDR3 length is 12 residues. Here the CDR3 reads CASSTGNSPLHF. DNA of the CDR3: TGTGCCAGCAGCACAGGGAATTCACCCCTCCACTTT.

The chain joins TRBV6-5 to TRBJ1-1; 8 positions match TRBD1. Germline V gene lookup returns CDR1 MNHEY and CDR2 SVGAGI. The CDR3 totals 16 residues. V was clipped by 4 bases and J by 3 bases; unmatched bases: 10. The DNA of the CDR3 is TGTGCCAGCAGTTCGTACGACTCAGGGGGCTACACTGAAGCTTTCTTT. Amino acid sequence: CASSSYDSGGYTEAFF.

The J gene is TRBJ2-7, the V gene TRBV5-1, with TRBD1 identical over 9 bases. Germline CDR1 is SGHRS and CDR2 is YFSETQ. There are 16 residues in the CDR3. V trimming: 4 bases; J trimming: 4 bases; junction bases outside the gene matches: 12. The CDR3 loop is CASSPGRDRAQYEQYF. For the CDR3, the DNA is TGCGCCAGCAGCCCCGGCCGGGACAGGGCCCAATACGAGCAGTACTTC.

V and J are TRBV7-3 and TRBJ2-4, with TRBD2 as a possible D gene (5 bases). The germline V and J ends were trimmed by 2 bases and 1 base, with 12 bases remaining between them. The CDR3 extends over 16 amino acids. CDR1 is SGHTA, CDR2 FQGTGA, per germline. The CDR3, as DNA: TGTGCCAGCAGCTTACGGGCCGGCGGGGCCAAAAACATTCAGTACTTC. Translation: CASSLRAGGAKNIQYF.

In this sample, this clone turned up once. The CDR3 DNA sequence: TGTGCCAGCAGTTTTCCCAGCCGGAGCTATGGCTACACCTTC. As protein: CASSFPSRSYGYTF. The chain is built from TRBV28 and TRBJ1-2; no firm D call. Per germline, CDR1 MDHEN and CDR2 SYDVKM. The CDR3 is made up of 14 amino acids. V shed 3 bases and J shed 4 bases, with 12 bases lying between them.